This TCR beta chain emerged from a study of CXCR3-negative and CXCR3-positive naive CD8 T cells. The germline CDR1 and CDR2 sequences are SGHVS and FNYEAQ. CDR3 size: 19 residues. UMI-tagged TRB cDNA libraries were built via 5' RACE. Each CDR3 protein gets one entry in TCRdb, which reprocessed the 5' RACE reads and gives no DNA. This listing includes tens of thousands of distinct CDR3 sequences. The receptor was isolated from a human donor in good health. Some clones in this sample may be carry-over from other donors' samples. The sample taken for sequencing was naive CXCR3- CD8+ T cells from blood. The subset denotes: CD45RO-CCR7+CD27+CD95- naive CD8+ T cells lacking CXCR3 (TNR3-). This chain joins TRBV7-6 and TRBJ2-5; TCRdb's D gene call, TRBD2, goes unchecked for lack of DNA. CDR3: CASSSAGTSGPVGQETQYF.